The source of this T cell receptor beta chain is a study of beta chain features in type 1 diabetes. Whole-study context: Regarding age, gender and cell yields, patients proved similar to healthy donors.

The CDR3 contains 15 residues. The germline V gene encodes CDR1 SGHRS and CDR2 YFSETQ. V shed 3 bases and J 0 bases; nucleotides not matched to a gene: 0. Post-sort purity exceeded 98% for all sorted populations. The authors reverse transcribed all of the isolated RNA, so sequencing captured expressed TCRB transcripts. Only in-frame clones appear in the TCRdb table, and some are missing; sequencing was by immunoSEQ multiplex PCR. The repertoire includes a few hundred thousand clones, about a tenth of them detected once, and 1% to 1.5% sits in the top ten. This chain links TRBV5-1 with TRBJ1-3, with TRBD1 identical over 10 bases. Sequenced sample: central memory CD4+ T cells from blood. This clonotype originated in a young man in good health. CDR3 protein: CASSWTGGSGNTIYF. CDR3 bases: TGCGCCAGCAGCTGGACAGGGGGCTCTGGAAACACCATATATTTT.